These 7 T cell receptor beta chains came from one sample sequenced in a study of immune evolution from preneoplasia to lung adenocarcinoma (dated by TCRdb to the early 2020s). Library preparation was by the immunoSEQ multiplex PCR assay. This immuneACCESS table, as held by TCRdb, lists in-frame sequences with V and J called but not all clones. Of the missing ones, under half trace to an unresolved V gene in checked studies; the others have no known cause. For this sample there are 8,000 to 10,000 clones; approximately 79% appear just once. The ten biggest clones cover roughly 12% of the sample. Material: FFPE lung adenocarcinoma in situ tissue. Read against the paper, the sample's cell subset or site label means: preinvasive adenocarcinoma in situ (AIS). These receptors were obtained from a person of 80 years or more with lung adenocarcinoma.

V gene TRBV1 combines with J gene TRBJ2-4. TRBV1 constitutes a pseudogene. CDR3 length: 18 residues. The DNA for the CDR3 is TGCACCAGCAGCCAAGTGAAATCGGTGGAACTAGCCAAAAACATTCAGTACTTC. It translates to CTSSQVKSVELAKNIQYF.

V and J are TRBV28 and TRBJ1-2; D unresolved. Germline V lookup: CDR1 MDHEN, CDR2 SYDVKM. The CDR3 sequence is 16 residues long. V shed 2 bases and J shed 8 bases, with 21 bases lying between them. The CDR3: CASSLGVGRRTVGYTF. Written as DNA, the CDR3 is TGTGCCAGCAGTTTAGGGGTTGGCAGGCGGACGGTAGGCTACACCTTC.

The V call is TRBV21-1, the J call TRBJ1-3; the table's D call, TRBD1, has no DNA check behind it. TRBV21-1 is a recognized pseudogene. There are 18 residues in the CDR3. The CDR3 bases are TGTGCCAGCAGCAAATGGGATCGCCAGGGGGCTAATAGAAACACCATATATTTT. It yields the protein CASSKWDRQGANRNTIYF.

The chain joins TRBV5-4 to TRBJ1-2; 7 bases map to TRBD1. The CDR3 is 13 residues long. Germline V CDR1 and CDR2: SGHNT, YYREEE (reference sequence). With V trimmed by 4 bases and J by 5 bases, 5 bases remained unmatched. The CDR3 protein is CASSRGQAYGYTF. The CDR3 nucleotides are TGTGCCAGCAGCCGTGGACAGGCATATGGCTACACCTTC.

The chain joins TRBV10-2 to TRBJ1-5; no reliable D call. V shed 7 bases and J shed 5 bases, with 12 bases lying between them. The CDR3 is made up of 13 amino acids. The germline gives CDR1 WSHSY, CDR2 SAAADI. The CDR3 DNA is TGCGCCAGCACTAAACAGCAGCATCAGCCCCAGCATTTT. Translation gives CASTKQQHQPQHF.

This clone appeared a single time. J is TRBJ2-2 and V is TRBV6-5; the D is unclear. V lost 0 bases and J lost 4, with 12 bases in between. The length of the CDR3 is 16 residues. Germline CDR1 and CDR2: MNHEY and SVGAGI. The CDR3 loop reads CASSYSGPSSTGELFF. Written as DNA, the CDR3 is TGTGCCAGCAGTTACTCCGGGCCAAGTAGCACCGGGGAGCTGTTTTTT.

CDR3 loop: CASSRGTDNEQFF. CDR3 DNA sequence: TGTGCCAGCAGCCGCGGGACAGACAATGAGCAGTTCTTC. This chain uses TRBV7-9 with TRBJ2-1; D is perhaps TRBD1 (7 bases). The CDR3 is made up of 13 amino acids. The germline V gene encodes CDR1 SEHNR and CDR2 FQNEAQ (reference sequence). The V end lost 5 bases, the J end lost 5 bases, and 10 bases lay between the germline ends.